This entry features one T cell receptor beta chain sequence. The CDR3 covers 14 residues. Germline V gene sequence: CDR1 SQVTM, CDR2 ANQGSEA. Trimming cost V 7 bases and J 0 bases, with 15 bases left between them. The sample comes from a study of blood T cell repertoires in COVID-19. The protocol was immunoSEQ multiplex PCR, while the TCRdb copy is restricted to in-frame clones and leaves out a portion. The table records roughly 200,000 clones, roughly 82% of them present only once. The chain joins TRBV29-1 to TRBJ2-5; perhaps TRBD2 as D (6 bases). The sequence was collected from a woman aged 55-70 years with acute COVID-19. Material for sequencing was PBMCs or T cells enriched from blood (not recorded which). The CDR3 DNA is TGCAGCGCGCACCCCCGGGAGCACCAAGAGACCCAGTACTTC. Its protein product is CSAHPREHQETQYF.